A selection of T cell receptor beta chains follows, all from one sample in a study of patients and donors after allogeneic stem cell transplantation. TCRdb reprocessed the RT-PCR reads via MiXCR and lists one record per CDR3 protein. The sample has approximately 220,000 distinct CDR3 sequences, over 30% seen once. Material: blood, either unsorted or a sorted T cell fraction (not recorded which). Receptors were obtained from a human donor who was either an allogeneic HSCT recipient or a stem cell or donor lymphocyte infusion donor (not recorded which). It is not recorded whose cells these are; they may come from a transplant donor. The CDR3 runs from the conserved cysteine through the conserved F or W. Fields, in order: CDR3 length, V gene, D gene, clone size, J gene, CDR3 protein, CDR3 DNA. D genes are given only for firm matches. Clone size is stated in some rows and not others, as once, few, many or a class when expanded.

len: 17; v_gene: TRBV24-1; d_gene: TRBD1; abundance: once; j_gene: TRBJ1-5; CDR3aa: CATSDLLRTGSNQPQHF; CDR3nt: TGTGCCACCAGTGACCTTCTAAGGACAGGCAGCAATCAGCCCCAGCATTTT
len: 13; v_gene: TRBV6-1; d_gene: -; abundance: -; j_gene: TRBJ1-4; CDR3aa: CASSAQDNEKLFF; CDR3nt: TGTGCCAGCTCAGCACAGGACAATGAAAAACTGTTTTTT
len: 15; v_gene: TRBV6-6; d_gene: TRBD1; abundance: -; j_gene: TRBJ1-1; CDR3aa: CASSYPGQLNTEAFF; CDR3nt: TGTGCCAGCAGTTATCCGGGACAGTTGAACACTGAAGCTTTCTTT
len: 15; v_gene: TRBV2; d_gene: TRBD1; abundance: few; j_gene: TRBJ2-6; CDR3aa: CASSWTGAGANVLTF; CDR3nt: TGTGCCAGCAGTTGGACAGGGGCTGGGGCCAACGTCCTGACTTTC
len: 13; v_gene: TRBV7-9; d_gene: -; abundance: -; j_gene: TRBJ2-7; CDR3aa: CASSFRRGGLQYF; CDR3nt: TGTGCCAGCAGCTTCCGTAGGGGGGGACTGCAGTACTTC
len: 14; v_gene: TRBV28; d_gene: -; abundance: -; j_gene: TRBJ2-7; CDR3aa: CASSLSARTYEQYF; CDR3nt: TGTGCCAGCAGTTTAAGCGCCAGAACCTACGAGCAGTACTTC
len: 17; v_gene: TRBV4-1; d_gene: TRBD1; abundance: -; j_gene: TRBJ1-5; CDR3aa: CASSHDLLDRVNQPQHF; CDR3nt: TGCGCCAGCAGCCATGACCTGCTCGACAGGGTGAATCAGCCCCAGCATTTT
len: 14; v_gene: TRBV18; d_gene: -; abundance: -; j_gene: TRBJ1-4; CDR3aa: CASSPTRNSEKLFF; CDR3nt: TGTGCCAGCTCACCGACCAGAAACAGTGAAAAACTGTTTTTT
len: 15; v_gene: TRBV7-2; d_gene: -; abundance: many; j_gene: TRBJ1-5; CDR3aa: CASSLYSGRNQPQHF; CDR3nt: TGTGCCAGCAGCTTATACTCGGGACGCAATCAGCCCCAGCATTTT
len: 13; v_gene: TRBV20-1; d_gene: -; abundance: few; j_gene: TRBJ2-3; CDR3aa: CSAIPPSADTQYF; CDR3nt: TGCAGTGCTATCCCCCCTTCGGCAGATACGCAGTATTTT
len: 14; v_gene: TRBV27; d_gene: TRBD1; abundance: few; j_gene: TRBJ1-1; CDR3aa: CASRPGQAYTEAFF; CDR3nt: TGTGCCAGCAGGCCGGGACAGGCCTACACTGAAGCTTTCTTT
len: 12; v_gene: TRBV12-3/TRBV12-4; d_gene: -; abundance: many; j_gene: TRBJ1-4; CDR3aa: CASSLRGEKLFF; CDR3nt: TGTGCCAGCAGTCTCCGGGGCGAAAAACTGTTTTTT
len: 13; v_gene: TRBV7-8; d_gene: -; abundance: few; j_gene: TRBJ2-1; CDR3aa: CASSSNWGNEQFF; CDR3nt: TGTGCCAGCAGCTCCAATTGGGGCAATGAGCAGTTCTTC
len: 17; v_gene: TRBV4-2; d_gene: TRBD1; abundance: -; j_gene: TRBJ1-3; CDR3aa: CASSQTDAGGTGNTIYF; CDR3nt: TGTGCCAGCAGCCAGACCGATGCAGGGGGCACTGGAAACACCATATATTTT
len: 15; v_gene: TRBV24-1; d_gene: TRBD2; abundance: few; j_gene: TRBJ2-1; CDR3aa: CATSDLGGGFNEQFF; CDR3nt: TGTGCCACCAGTGATTTGGGGGGGGGTTTCAATGAGCAGTTCTTC
len: 12; v_gene: TRBV24-1; d_gene: -; abundance: -; j_gene: TRBJ1-5; CDR3aa: CATSDRSGPQHF; CDR3nt: TGTGCCACCAGTGATCGGAGTGGGCCCCAGCATTTT
len: 16; v_gene: TRBV3-1; d_gene: -; abundance: -; j_gene: TRBJ2-7; CDR3aa: CASSQATGTGTYEQYF; CDR3nt: TGTGCCAGCAGCCAAGCGACCGGGACGGGGACCTACGAGCAGTACTTC
len: 14; v_gene: TRBV24-1; d_gene: -; abundance: -; j_gene: TRBJ2-3; CDR3aa: CATSDLGDGDTQYF; CDR3nt: TGTGCCACCAGTGACCTGGGGGATGGGGATACGCAGTATTTT
len: 14; v_gene: TRBV10-3; d_gene: TRBD1; abundance: once; j_gene: TRBJ1-1; CDR3aa: CAISHRTGGTEAFF; CDR3nt: TGTGCCATCAGTCACCGGACAGGGGGAACTGAAGCTTTCTTT
len: 12; v_gene: TRBV10-3; d_gene: TRBD1; abundance: -; j_gene: TRBJ2-7; CDR3aa: CAIRQGPYEQYF; CDR3nt: TGTGCCATAAGACAGGGCCCCTACGAGCAGTACTTC
len: 15; v_gene: TRBV7-6; d_gene: -; abundance: few; j_gene: TRBJ1-1; CDR3aa: CASSLARDWNTEAFF; CDR3nt: TGTGCCAGCAGCTTAGCGAGGGACTGGAACACTGAAGCTTTCTTT
len: 14; v_gene: TRBV12-3/TRBV12-4; d_gene: -; abundance: few; j_gene: TRBJ1-6; CDR3aa: CASSPRTPHSPLHF; CDR3nt: TGTGCCAGCAGTCCTCGGACTCCACATTCACCCCTCCACTTT
len: 16; v_gene: TRBV29-1; d_gene: -; abundance: few; j_gene: TRBJ1-2; CDR3aa: CSVERQGRSANYGYTF; CDR3nt: TGCAGCGTTGAACGGCAGGGACGGTCCGCTAACTATGGCTACACCTTC
len: 14; v_gene: TRBV15; d_gene: TRBD2; abundance: -; j_gene: TRBJ2-5; CDR3aa: CATSSGGYQETQYF; CDR3nt: TGTGCCACCAGCAGCGGGGGGTACCAAGAGACCCAGTACTTC
len: 13; v_gene: TRBV5-1; d_gene: -; abundance: few; j_gene: TRBJ1-2; CDR3aa: CASSFMQNYGYTF; CDR3nt: TGCGCCAGCAGCTTTATGCAGAACTATGGCTACACCTTC
len: 14; v_gene: TRBV6-5; d_gene: -; abundance: -; j_gene: TRBJ1-5; CDR3aa: CASSALGSNQPQHF; CDR3nt: TGTGCCAGCAGTGCGTTGGGTAGCAATCAGCCCCAGCATTTT
len: 15; v_gene: TRBV20-1; d_gene: TRBD1; abundance: -; j_gene: TRBJ2-7; CDR3aa: CSARGRQGIAYEQYF; CDR3nt: TGCAGTGCTAGAGGTCGACAGGGAATTGCCTACGAGCAGTACTTC
len: 14; v_gene: TRBV25-1; d_gene: TRBD1; abundance: -; j_gene: TRBJ1-6; CDR3aa: CASSRDRVNSPLHF; CDR3nt: TGTGCCAGCAGCCGGGACAGGGTTAATTCACCCCTCCACTTT
len: 15; v_gene: TRBV24-1; d_gene: TRBD1; abundance: -; j_gene: TRBJ2-7; CDR3aa: CATSDDGTGVYEQYF; CDR3nt: TGTGCCACCAGTGATGATGGGACAGGCGTCTACGAGCAGTACTTC
len: 16; v_gene: TRBV5-1; d_gene: -; abundance: few; j_gene: TRBJ1-2; CDR3aa: CASSPLPPPGTNGYTF; CDR3nt: TGCGCCAGCAGCCCGCTTCCTCCACCTGGGACAAACGGCTACACCTTC
len: 15; v_gene: TRBV4-2; d_gene: TRBD1; abundance: -; j_gene: TRBJ1-1; CDR3aa: CASSQVGQANTEAFF; CDR3nt: TGTGCCAGCAGCCAAGTAGGACAGGCGAACACTGAAGCTTTCTTT
len: 13; v_gene: TRBV5-1; d_gene: -; abundance: many; j_gene: TRBJ1-2; CDR3aa: CASSFDRYYGYTF; CDR3nt: TGCGCCAGCAGCTTCGACAGGTACTATGGCTACACCTTC
len: 14; v_gene: TRBV18; d_gene: -; abundance: few; j_gene: TRBJ1-4; CDR3aa: CASSPAGQFEKLFF; CDR3nt: TGTGCCAGCTCACCCGCGGGCCAGTTTGAAAAACTGTTTTTT
len: 17; v_gene: TRBV7-2; d_gene: -; abundance: -; j_gene: TRBJ2-1; CDR3aa: CASSLVVGFSSYNEQFF; CDR3nt: TGTGCCAGCAGCTTAGTGGTGGGGTTTAGCTCCTACAATGAGCAGTTCTTC
len: 17; v_gene: TRBV7-3; d_gene: TRBD1; abundance: -; j_gene: TRBJ1-5; CDR3aa: CASSVLRTGPLNQPQHF; CDR3nt: TGTGCCAGCAGCGTGTTACGGACAGGGCCTTTAAATCAGCCCCAGCATTTT
len: 12; v_gene: TRBV7-8; d_gene: -; abundance: -; j_gene: TRBJ1-5; CDR3aa: CASSLSVQPQHF; CDR3nt: TGTGCCAGCAGCTTATCTGTCCAGCCCCAGCATTTT
len: 12; v_gene: TRBV20-1; d_gene: -; abundance: many; j_gene: TRBJ1-1; CDR3aa: CSAGTLNTEAFF; CDR3nt: TGCAGTGCTGGGACTTTGAACACTGAAGCTTTCTTT
len: 14; v_gene: TRBV12-3/TRBV12-4; d_gene: -; abundance: few; j_gene: TRBJ1-2; CDR3aa: CASSLRQGLRGYTF; CDR3nt: TGTGCCAGCAGTTTACGGCAGGGCTTGAGGGGCTACACCTTC
len: 15; v_gene: TRBV15; d_gene: -; abundance: few; j_gene: TRBJ2-3; CDR3aa: CATSRVGTSTDTQYF; CDR3nt: TGTGCCACCAGCAGAGTGGGGACAAGCACAGATACGCAGTATTTT
len: 12; v_gene: TRBV19; d_gene: -; abundance: -; j_gene: TRBJ2-3; CDR3aa: CASSQQPDTQYF; CDR3nt: TGTGCCAGTAGTCAACAGCCAGATACGCAGTATTTT
len: 15; v_gene: TRBV20-1; d_gene: TRBD2; abundance: few; j_gene: TRBJ2-3; CDR3aa: CSALSTSKVTDTQYF; CDR3nt: TGCAGTGCCCTCTCGACTAGCAAGGTCACAGATACGCAGTATTTT
len: 17; v_gene: TRBV18; d_gene: TRBD2; abundance: -; j_gene: TRBJ2-3; CDR3aa: CASSLIGLAGSTDTQYF; CDR3nt: TGTGCCAGCTCACTTATTGGACTAGCGGGGAGCACAGATACGCAGTATTTT
len: 16; v_gene: TRBV11-1; d_gene: TRBD1; abundance: once; j_gene: TRBJ2-3; CDR3aa: CASSPTRTGTTDTQYF; CDR3nt: TGTGCCAGCAGCCCGACCCGGACAGGGACTACAGATACGCAGTATTTT
len: 12; v_gene: TRBV30; d_gene: -; abundance: -; j_gene: TRBJ1-2; CDR3aa: CAWSRSEYGYTF; CDR3nt: TGTGCCTGGAGTAGGAGTGAATATGGCTACACCTTC
len: 15; v_gene: TRBV3-1; d_gene: -; abundance: few; j_gene: TRBJ1-1; CDR3aa: CASSQGGGLNTEAFF; CDR3nt: TGTGCCAGCAGCCAAGGTGGAGGGCTGAACACTGAAGCTTTCTTT
len: 14; v_gene: TRBV5-6; d_gene: TRBD1; abundance: -; j_gene: TRBJ1-2; CDR3aa: CASSPGQGAYGYTF; CDR3nt: TGTGCCAGCAGCCCCGGACAGGGGGCGTATGGCTACACCTTC